A selection of T cell receptor beta chains follows, all from one sample in a study of cytomegalovirus exposure and HLA in healthy donors. The method was immunoSEQ multiplex PCR; TCRdb's version includes in-frame clones alone and lacks a portion of them. The sample shows fewer than 250,000 clones, over 75% of them seen only once. The sequenced sample was PBMCs. The receptors originated from a human donor in good health. Each CDR3 is given with its conserved first and last residue. The D gene is left open where the match is weak. The size entry is marked missing in some rows and otherwise reads once, few, many or a size class.

TRBV11-1	.	.	TRBJ2-7	CASSLYGAYEQYF	TGTGCCAGCAGCTTATACGGGGCCTACGAGCAGTACTTC
TRBV4-2	TRBD2	.	TRBJ2-1	CASSGGGTSGILRQFF	TGTGCCAGCAGCGGAGGGGGGACTAGCGGGATATTGAGGCAGTTCTTC
TRBV5-4	.	.	TRBJ2-7	CASSQGVTYEQYF	TGTGCCAGCAGCCAGGGCGTGACCTACGAGCAGTACTTC
TRBV27	TRBD2	once	TRBJ2-7	CASSQHSGRAFYEQYF	TGTGCCAGCAGCCAACATAGCGGGAGGGCCTTCTACGAGCAGTACTTC
TRBV28	TRBD1	.	TRBJ1-5	CASSPLGQGGRHQPQHF	TGTGCCAGCAGTCCCCTGGGACAGGGAGGGCGCCATCAGCCCCAGCATTTT
TRBV5-1	.	.	TRBJ1-4	CASSLLTGSRRSF	TGCGCCAGCAGCCTACTAACAGGGTCCCGCCGGTCTTTT
TRBV27	.	.	TRBJ2-3	CASSFSGGWGADTQYF	TGTGCCAGCAGTTTTAGTGGGGGATGGGGGGCAGATACGCAGTATTTT
TRBV7-8	.	.	TRBJ2-7	CASSLSRDYEQYF	TGTGCCAGCAGCTTATCCAGGGATTACGAGCAGTACTTC
TRBV11-2	TRBD2	.	TRBJ2-5	CASRRGAGGPRSQETQYF	TGTGCCAGCAGGAGGGGAGCGGGAGGGCCGAGGAGCCAAGAGACCCAGTACTTC
TRBV7-8	TRBD1	.	TRBJ2-2	CASNFRDRGYGTGELFF	TGTGCCAGCAACTTCAGGGACAGGGGGTACGGGACCGGGGAGCTGTTTTTT
TRBV29-1	.	.	TRBJ2-7	CSVVWWQRSYEQYF	TGCAGCGTTGTGTGGTGGCAGCGCTCCTACGAGCAGTACTTC
TRBV2	.	.	TRBJ2-5	CASRTAGLRAKETQYF	TGTGCCAGCCGCACGGCGGGATTGAGGGCAAAAGAGACCCAGTACTTC
TRBV5-5	TRBD1	few	TRBJ2-2	CASRHRQGTNTGELFF	TGTGCCAGCAGGCACCGACAGGGTACGAACACCGGGGAGCTGTTTTTT
TRBV15	.	.	TRBJ2-7	CATRSGSSYEQYF	TGTGCCACCAGGTCCGGGTCCTCCTACGAGCAGTACTTC
TRBV5-4	.	.	TRBJ2-2	CASSLGRSTGELFF	TGTGCCAGCAGCTTGGGAAGGAGCACCGGGGAGCTGTTTTTT
TRBV6-5	TRBD2	.	TRBJ2-7	CASSYLAGRGYEQYF	TGTGCCAGCAGTTACCTAGCGGGTCGCGGTTACGAGCAGTACTTC
TRBV28	TRBD1	.	TRBJ1-2	CASTPGGPYGYTF	TGTGCCAGTACCCCAGGGGGCCCCTATGGCTACACCTTC
TRBV5-8	.	.	TRBJ1-2	CASSYDIYGYTF	TGTGCCAGCAGCTACGACATTTATGGCTACACCTTC
TRBV28	.	.	TRBJ1-2	CASSLPRIGGYTF	TGTGCCAGCAGTTTACCCAGAATTGGTGGCTACACCTTC
TRBV4-1	TRBD2	.	TRBJ2-1	CASSKGLAGGGYNEQFF	TGCGCCAGCAGCAAGGGACTAGCGGGTGGGGGCTACAATGAGCAGTTCTTC
TRBV27	TRBD1	.	TRBJ2-2	CASRTPPGQGTGELFF	TGTGCCAGCAGAACTCCTCCGGGACAGGGAACCGGGGAGCTGTTTTTT
TRBV19	TRBD2	.	TRBJ2-7	CASTTSGPTYEQYF	TGTGCCAGTACGACTAGCGGGCCGACCTACGAGCAGTACTTC
TRBV27	TRBD1	.	TRBJ2-7	CASSFRTGVNEQYF	TGTGCCAGCAGTTTCCGGACAGGTGTCAACGAGCAGTACTTC
TRBV7-8	TRBD1	few	TRBJ2-6	CASSARDRAFSGANVLTF	TGTGCCAGCAGCGCGCGGGACAGGGCATTCTCTGGGGCCAACGTCCTGACTTTC
TRBV6-5	TRBD1	.	TRBJ2-7	CASTHDRGRGEQYF	TGTGCCAGCACCCACGACAGGGGGCGAGGCGAGCAGTACTTC
TRBV27	.	.	TRBJ2-3	CASSPWTNTDTQYF	TGTGCCAGCAGTCCTTGGACTAACACAGATACGCAGTATTTT
TRBV7-3	TRBD1	once	TRBJ1-1	CASSSTGTGLMNTEAFF	TGTGCCAGCAGCTCCACCGGGACAGGGCTAATGAACACTGAAGCTTTCTTT
TRBV28	TRBD2	.	TRBJ2-1	CASSLSGLAGGSYNEQFF	TGTGCCAGCAGTTTAAGTGGCCTAGCGGGAGGATCCTACAATGAGCAGTTCTTC
TRBV29-1	.	.	TRBJ1-2	CSVGGDGYTF	TGCAGCGTTGGGGGGGATGGCTACACCTTC
TRBV27	.	.	TRBJ2-7	CASSPGRTSGHYEQYF	TGTGCCAGCAGTCCCGGTAGGACATCAGGCCATTACGAGCAGTACTTC
TRBV5-5	.	.	TRBJ2-7	CASSLVDYSSGQYF	TGTGCCAGCAGCTTGGTGGACTACTCCTCTGGGCAGTACTTC
TRBV7-9	TRBD2	.	TRBJ2-7	CASSLGLAGGRRGSEQYF	TGTGCCAGCAGCCTGGGGCTAGCGGGAGGACGGCGCGGGAGCGAGCAGTACTTC
TRBV5-6	TRBD2	.	TRBJ2-3	CASSSGGTSGPTDTQYF	TGTGCCAGCAGCTCAGGCGGGACTAGCGGACCTACAGATACGCAGTATTTT
TRBV29-1	.	.	TRBJ2-7	CSVYDRTSSYEQYF	TGCAGCGTTTATGACAGGACGAGCTCCTACGAGCAGTACTTC
TRBV7-8	TRBD2	.	TRBJ2-2	CASSPIAGGVTGELFF	TGTGCCAGCAGCCCCATAGCGGGAGGGGTCACCGGGGAGCTGTTTTTT
TRBV19	.	.	TRBJ1-1	CASSSGTDTEAFF	TGTGCCAGTAGTAGCGGGACGGACACTGAAGCTTTCTTT
TRBV2	.	.	TRBJ2-7	CASRAQDVPYEQYF	TGTGCCAGCAGGGCGCAGGATGTCCCCTACGAGCAGTACTTC
TRBV2	.	.	TRBJ2-7	CASSVGRSPHEQYF	TGTGCCAGCAGTGTTGGCAGGTCGCCCCACGAGCAGTACTTC
TRBV4-1	.	.	TRBJ2-2	CASSPRLAHTGELFF	TGCGCCAGCAGCCCCCGTCTAGCGCACACCGGGGAGCTGTTTTTT
TRBV6-1	TRBD2	.	TRBJ2-5	CASITSGSRAQYF	TGTGCCAGCATCACTAGCGGGTCTCGGGCCCAGTACTTC
TRBV25-1	.	.	TRBJ2-6	CASRGGTGAHTGANVLTF	TGTGCCAGCAGGGGGGGAACAGGGGCGCATACTGGGGCCAACGTCCTGACTTTC
TRBV5-1	TRBD1	.	TRBJ2-1	CASSLGQGGDEQFF	TGCGCCAGCAGCTTGGGACAGGGTGGGGATGAGCAGTTCTTC